A selection of T cell receptor beta chains follows, all from one sample in a study of T cells in Graves' hyperthyroidism and ophthalmopathy. In TCRdb, the multiplex PCR reads were re-called with MiXCR into one record per CDR3 protein. The sample includes 360,000 or so distinct CDR3 sequences, around 15% of them seen just once. Material: blood. The receptors stem from a woman aged 55-75 years with Graves' ophthalmopathy. Both conserved end residues are part of each CDR3. A D gene is named only where the DNA matches it firmly. Only part of the rows carry a size: once, few, many, or a class if the clone is expanded.

J gene: TRBJ1-6; D gene: .; V gene: TRBV19; clone size: few; CDR3 protein: CASRQQNSPLHF; CDR3 DNA: TGTGCCAGTAGGCAACAGAATTCACCCCTCCACTTT
J gene: TRBJ2-1; D gene: TRBD1; V gene: TRBV18; clone size: .; CDR3 protein: CASSPRTGGLNEQFF; CDR3 DNA: TGTGCCAGCTCACCACGGACAGGGGGCCTCAATGAGCAGTTCTTC
J gene: TRBJ2-2; D gene: TRBD2; V gene: TRBV12-3/TRBV12-4; clone size: many; CDR3 protein: CASTPEGLAGTGELFF; CDR3 DNA: TGTGCCAGCACGCCGGAGGGACTAGCGGGAACCGGGGAGCTGTTTTTT
J gene: TRBJ2-7; D gene: .; V gene: TRBV5-1; clone size: .; CDR3 protein: CASSPSGRESEQYF; CDR3 DNA: TGCGCCAGCAGCCCTTCGGGCAGGGAAAGCGAGCAGTACTTC
J gene: TRBJ1-4; D gene: .; V gene: TRBV20-1; clone size: many; CDR3 protein: CSATLRPVEKLFF; CDR3 DNA: TGCAGTGCTACCCTACGACCGGTTGAAAAACTGTTTTTT
J gene: TRBJ2-1; D gene: .; V gene: TRBV27; clone size: .; CDR3 protein: CASSFISGASSYNEQFF; CDR3 DNA: TGTGCCAGCAGTTTTATCAGCGGAGCAAGCTCCTACAATGAGCAGTTCTTC
J gene: TRBJ1-5; D gene: .; V gene: TRBV7-2; clone size: many; CDR3 protein: CASSLWGLNQPQHF; CDR3 DNA: TGTGCCAGCAGCTTATGGGGCCTAAATCAGCCCCAGCATTTT
J gene: TRBJ1-5; D gene: .; V gene: TRBV5-1; clone size: .; CDR3 protein: CASRPDGGWPQHF; CDR3 DNA: TGCGCCAGCAGACCGGACGGTGGATGGCCCCAGCATTTT
J gene: TRBJ1-1; D gene: .; V gene: TRBV2; clone size: many; CDR3 protein: CASSALTEAFF; CDR3 DNA: TGTGCCAGCAGTGCGTTGACTGAAGCTTTCTTT
J gene: TRBJ2-7; D gene: .; V gene: TRBV19; clone size: .; CDR3 protein: CASSTLLPSYEQYF; CDR3 DNA: TGTGCCAGTAGTACCCTGCTACCCTCCTACGAGCAGTACTTC
J gene: TRBJ1-1; D gene: TRBD1; V gene: TRBV27; clone size: many; CDR3 protein: CASSFGGTGRTEAFF; CDR3 DNA: TGTGCCAGCAGTTTCGGAGGGACAGGGCGGACTGAAGCTTTCTTT
J gene: TRBJ2-5; D gene: .; V gene: TRBV7-7; clone size: few; CDR3 protein: CASSGVLGETQYF; CDR3 DNA: TGTGCCAGCAGCGGGGTTCTGGGGGAGACCCAGTACTTC
J gene: TRBJ2-7; D gene: .; V gene: TRBV5-1; clone size: few; CDR3 protein: CASRLPSGSYEQYF; CDR3 DNA: TGCGCCAGCCGACTCCCGAGCGGTTCCTACGAGCAGTACTTC
J gene: TRBJ1-6; D gene: .; V gene: TRBV6-5; clone size: few; CDR3 protein: CASSYGTTGGSPLHF; CDR3 DNA: TGTGCCAGCAGTTACGGCACGACCGGCGGTTCACCCCTCCACTTT
J gene: TRBJ1-1; D gene: TRBD1; V gene: TRBV29-1; clone size: few; CDR3 protein: CSVFTPGVVGRTGKVNTEAFF; CDR3 DNA: TGCAGCGTTTTTACCCCCGGGGTTGTTGGCAGGACAGGGAAAGTGAACACTGAAGCTTTCTTT
J gene: TRBJ2-7; D gene: .; V gene: TRBV13; clone size: many; CDR3 protein: CASSLTSAPTYEQYF; CDR3 DNA: TGTGCCAGCAGCTTAACCAGCGCACCGACCTACGAGCAGTACTTC
J gene: TRBJ1-4; D gene: .; V gene: TRBV5-1; clone size: few; CDR3 protein: CASSWGTNEKLFF; CDR3 DNA: TGCGCCAGCAGCTGGGGAACTAATGAAAAACTGTTTTTT
J gene: TRBJ2-7; D gene: TRBD1; V gene: TRBV6-1; clone size: many; CDR3 protein: CASSGTNPGQFSYEQYF; CDR3 DNA: TGTGCCAGCAGTGGCACCAACCCGGGACAGTTCTCCTACGAGCAGTACTTC
J gene: TRBJ1-1; D gene: TRBD1; V gene: TRBV30; clone size: many; CDR3 protein: CAWSLWGTGDTEAFF; CDR3 DNA: TGTGCCTGGAGTTTGTGGGGGACAGGGGACACTGAAGCTTTCTTT
J gene: TRBJ1-2; D gene: .; V gene: TRBV6-1; clone size: .; CDR3 protein: CANSEDFNYGYTF; CDR3 DNA: TGTGCCAACAGTGAAGACTTTAACTATGGCTACACCTTC
J gene: TRBJ2-1; D gene: .; V gene: TRBV29-1; clone size: few; CDR3 protein: CSVVGGGAYNEQFF; CDR3 DNA: TGCAGCGTTGTAGGGGGAGGGGCCTACAATGAGCAGTTCTTC
J gene: TRBJ2-7; D gene: TRBD2; V gene: TRBV28; clone size: many; CDR3 protein: CASSLHKREWNYEQYF; CDR3 DNA: TGTGCCAGCAGTTTACACAAGCGGGAGTGGAACTACGAGCAGTACTTC
J gene: TRBJ2-7; D gene: .; V gene: TRBV20-1; clone size: many; CDR3 protein: CSARMHEATTYEQYF; CDR3 DNA: TGCAGTGCTAGAATGCACGAGGCGACTACCTACGAGCAGTACTTC
J gene: TRBJ2-7; D gene: TRBD2; V gene: TRBV5-1; clone size: .; CDR3 protein: CASARTSGKTYEQYF; CDR3 DNA: TGCGCCAGCGCTCGGACTAGCGGGAAAACCTACGAGCAGTACTTC
J gene: TRBJ1-5; D gene: .; V gene: TRBV5-1; clone size: few; CDR3 protein: CAGSLDPGSDQPQHF; CDR3 DNA: TGCGCCGGCAGCTTGGATCCGGGGTCGGATCAGCCCCAGCATTTT
J gene: TRBJ2-7; D gene: .; V gene: TRBV20-1; clone size: many; CDR3 protein: CSARAVTSSYEQYF; CDR3 DNA: TGCAGTGCTAGGGCCGTCACTAGCTCCTACGAGCAGTACTTC